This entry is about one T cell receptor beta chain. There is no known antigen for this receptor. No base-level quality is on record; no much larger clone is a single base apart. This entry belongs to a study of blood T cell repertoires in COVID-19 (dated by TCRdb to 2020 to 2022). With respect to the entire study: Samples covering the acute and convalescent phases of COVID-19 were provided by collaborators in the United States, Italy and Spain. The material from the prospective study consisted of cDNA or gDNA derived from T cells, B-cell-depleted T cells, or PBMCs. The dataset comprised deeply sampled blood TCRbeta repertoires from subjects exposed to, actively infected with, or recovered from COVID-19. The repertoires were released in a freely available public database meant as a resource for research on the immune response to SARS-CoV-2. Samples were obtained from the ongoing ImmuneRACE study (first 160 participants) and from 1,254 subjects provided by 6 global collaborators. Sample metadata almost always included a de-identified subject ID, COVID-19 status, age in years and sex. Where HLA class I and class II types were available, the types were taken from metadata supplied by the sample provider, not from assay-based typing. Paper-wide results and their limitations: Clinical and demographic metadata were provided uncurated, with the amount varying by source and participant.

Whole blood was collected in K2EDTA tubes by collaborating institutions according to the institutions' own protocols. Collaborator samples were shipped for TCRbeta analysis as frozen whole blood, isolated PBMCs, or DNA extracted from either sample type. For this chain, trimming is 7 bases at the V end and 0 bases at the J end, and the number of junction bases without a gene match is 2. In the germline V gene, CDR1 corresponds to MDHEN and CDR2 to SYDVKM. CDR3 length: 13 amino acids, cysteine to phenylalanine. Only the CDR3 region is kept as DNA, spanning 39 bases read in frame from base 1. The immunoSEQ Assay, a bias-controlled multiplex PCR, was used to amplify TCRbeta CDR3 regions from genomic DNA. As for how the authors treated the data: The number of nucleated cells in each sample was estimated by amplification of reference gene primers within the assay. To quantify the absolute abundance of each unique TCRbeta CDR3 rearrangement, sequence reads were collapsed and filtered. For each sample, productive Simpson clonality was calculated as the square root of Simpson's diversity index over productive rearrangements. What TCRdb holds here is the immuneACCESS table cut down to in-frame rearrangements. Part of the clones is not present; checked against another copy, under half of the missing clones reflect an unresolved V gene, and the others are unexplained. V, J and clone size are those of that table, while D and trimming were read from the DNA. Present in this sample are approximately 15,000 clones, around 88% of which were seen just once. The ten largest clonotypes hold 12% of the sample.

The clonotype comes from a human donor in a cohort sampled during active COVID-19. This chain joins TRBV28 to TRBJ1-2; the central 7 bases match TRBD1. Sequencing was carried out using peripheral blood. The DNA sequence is TGTGCCAGCAAGACAGGGACTAACTATGGCTACACCTTC. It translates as CASKTGTNYGYTF.